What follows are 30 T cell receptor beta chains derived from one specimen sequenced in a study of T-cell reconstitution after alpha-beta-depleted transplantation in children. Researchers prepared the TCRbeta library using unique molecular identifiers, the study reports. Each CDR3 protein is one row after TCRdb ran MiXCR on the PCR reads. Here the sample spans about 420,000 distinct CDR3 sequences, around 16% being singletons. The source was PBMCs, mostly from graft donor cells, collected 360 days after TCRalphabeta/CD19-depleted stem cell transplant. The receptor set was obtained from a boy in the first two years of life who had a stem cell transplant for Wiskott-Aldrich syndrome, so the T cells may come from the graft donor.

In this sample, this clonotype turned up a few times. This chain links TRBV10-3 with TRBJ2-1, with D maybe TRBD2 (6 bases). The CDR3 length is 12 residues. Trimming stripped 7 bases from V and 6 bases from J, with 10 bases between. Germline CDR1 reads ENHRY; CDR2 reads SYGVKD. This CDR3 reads CAIMGDFNEQFF. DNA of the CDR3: TGTGCCATCATGGGGGACTTCAATGAGCAGTTCTTC.

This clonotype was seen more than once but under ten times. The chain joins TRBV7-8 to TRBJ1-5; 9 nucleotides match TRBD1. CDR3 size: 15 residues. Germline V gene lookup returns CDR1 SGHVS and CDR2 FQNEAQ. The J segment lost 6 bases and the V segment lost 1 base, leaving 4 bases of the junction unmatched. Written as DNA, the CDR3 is TGTGCCAGCAGCTTAGAGGGACAGGGAAGTCAGCCCCAGCATTTT. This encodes CASSLEGQGSQPQHF.

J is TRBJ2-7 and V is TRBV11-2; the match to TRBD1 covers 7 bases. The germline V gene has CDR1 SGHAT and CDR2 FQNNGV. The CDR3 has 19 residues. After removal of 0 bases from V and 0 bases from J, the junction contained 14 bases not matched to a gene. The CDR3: CASSLDKTGLDGFSYEQYF. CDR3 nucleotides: TGTGCCAGCAGCTTAGACAAGACAGGGTTAGACGGGTTCTCCTACGAGCAGTACTTC.

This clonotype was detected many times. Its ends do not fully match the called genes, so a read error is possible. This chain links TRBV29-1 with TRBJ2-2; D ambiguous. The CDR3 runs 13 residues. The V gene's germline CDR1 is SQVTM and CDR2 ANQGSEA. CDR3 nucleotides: TGCAGCGCTGAAGTTTCGAACACCGGGGAGCTGTTTTTT. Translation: CSAEVSNTGELFF.

The DNA of the CDR3 is TGTGCCAGCAGTCCCCCGCCGATTGGTAGTACGCAGTATTTT. Translation: CASSPPPIGSTQYF. V usage is TRBV12-3 or TRBV12-4 and J usage is TRBJ2-3, with D uncertain. CDR3 length: 14 amino acids. Trimming removed 5 bases at V and 8 bases at J, with 17 bases between.

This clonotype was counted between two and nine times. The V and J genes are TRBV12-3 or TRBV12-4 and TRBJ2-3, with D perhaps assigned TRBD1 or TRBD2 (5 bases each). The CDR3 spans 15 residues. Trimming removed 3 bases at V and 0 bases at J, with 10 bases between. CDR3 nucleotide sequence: TGTGCCAGCAGTTTGGGTTGGGGGAGCACAGATACGCAGTATTTT. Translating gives CASSLGWGSTDTQYF.

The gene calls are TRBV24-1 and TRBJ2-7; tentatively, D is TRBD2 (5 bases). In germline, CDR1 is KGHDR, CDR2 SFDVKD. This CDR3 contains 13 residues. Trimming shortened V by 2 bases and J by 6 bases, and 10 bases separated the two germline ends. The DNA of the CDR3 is TGTGCCACCAGTGATTCCACTAGTGGCGAGCAGTACTTC. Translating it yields CATSDSTSGEQYF.

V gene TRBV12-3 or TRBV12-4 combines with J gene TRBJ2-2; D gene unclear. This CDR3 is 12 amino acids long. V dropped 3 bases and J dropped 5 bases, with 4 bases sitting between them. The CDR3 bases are TGTGCCAGCAGTTTGAAAACCGGGGAGCTGTTTTTT. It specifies CASSLKTGELFF.

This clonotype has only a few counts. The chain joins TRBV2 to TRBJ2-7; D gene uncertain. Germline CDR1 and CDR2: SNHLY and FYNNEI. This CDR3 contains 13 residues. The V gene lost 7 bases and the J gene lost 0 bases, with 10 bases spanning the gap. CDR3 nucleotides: TGTGCCAGCAATTTCCTGCTCTCCTACGAGCAGTACTTC. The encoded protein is CASNFLLSYEQYF.

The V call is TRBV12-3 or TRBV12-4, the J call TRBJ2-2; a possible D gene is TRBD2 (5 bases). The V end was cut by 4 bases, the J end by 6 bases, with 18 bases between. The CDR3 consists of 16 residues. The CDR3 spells CASSSFPGLPPGELFF. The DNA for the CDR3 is TGTGCCAGCAGTTCCTTCCCCGGACTCCCCCCCGGGGAGCTGTTTTTT.

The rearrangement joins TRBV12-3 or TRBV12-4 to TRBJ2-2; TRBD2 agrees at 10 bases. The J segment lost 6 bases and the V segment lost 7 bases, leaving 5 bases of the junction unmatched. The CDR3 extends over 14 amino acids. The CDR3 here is CASILLAGAGELFF. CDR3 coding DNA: TGTGCCAGCATTCTTCTAGCGGGGGCCGGGGAGCTGTTTTTT.

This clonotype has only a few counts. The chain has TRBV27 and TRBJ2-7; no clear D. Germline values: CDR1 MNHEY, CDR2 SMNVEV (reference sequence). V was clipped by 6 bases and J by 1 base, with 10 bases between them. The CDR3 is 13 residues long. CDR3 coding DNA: TGTGCCAGCAGGCAATTAGCTTCCTACGAGCAGTACTTC. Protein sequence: CASRQLASYEQYF.

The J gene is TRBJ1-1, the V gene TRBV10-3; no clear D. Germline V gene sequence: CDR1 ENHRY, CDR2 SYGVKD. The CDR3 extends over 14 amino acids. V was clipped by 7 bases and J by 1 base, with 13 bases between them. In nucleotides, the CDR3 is TGTGCCATCAAGGGCGACACGGAGAACACTGAAGCTTTCTTT. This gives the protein CAIKGDTENTEAFF.

Here the CDR3 DNA reads TGTGCCAGCAACCGTAGACAGGGAGGCACCGGGGAGCTGTTTTTT. This gives the protein CASNRRQGGTGELFF. The V call is TRBV6-1, the J call TRBJ2-2, with a tentative D call TRBD1 (7 bases). Trimming pared 7 bases from V and 4 bases from J, leaving 16 bases between. This CDR3 is built from 15 residues. The germline CDR1 and CDR2 sequences are MNHNS and SASEGT.

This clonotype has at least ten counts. This chain's CDR3 is CASSQVGGITSPLHF. CDR3 in DNA: TGTGCCAGCAGCCAAGTCGGGGGTATCACCTCACCCCTCCACTTT. The chain links TRBV14 to TRBJ1-6, with D possibly being TRBD1 (5 bases). The ends were cut back, 1 base at V and 10 bases at J, with 14 bases in the middle. Germline CDR1 SGHDN, CDR2 FVKESK. This CDR3 region has 15 residues.

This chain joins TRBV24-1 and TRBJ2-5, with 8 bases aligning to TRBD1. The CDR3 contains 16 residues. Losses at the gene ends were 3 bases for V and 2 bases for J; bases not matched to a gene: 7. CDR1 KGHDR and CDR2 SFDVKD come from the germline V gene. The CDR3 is CATSDPARTGQETQYF. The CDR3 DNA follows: TGTGCCACCAGTGATCCCGCCAGGACAGGGCAAGAGACCCAGTACTTC.

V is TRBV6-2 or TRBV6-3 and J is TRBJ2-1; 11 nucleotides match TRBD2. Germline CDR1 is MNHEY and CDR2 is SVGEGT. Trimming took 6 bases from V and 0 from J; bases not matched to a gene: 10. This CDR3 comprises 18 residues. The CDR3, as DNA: TGTGCCAGCAGGGGAGGGACTAGCGGTGGGGGCTCCTACAATGAGCAGTTCTTC. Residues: CASRGGTSGGGSYNEQFF.

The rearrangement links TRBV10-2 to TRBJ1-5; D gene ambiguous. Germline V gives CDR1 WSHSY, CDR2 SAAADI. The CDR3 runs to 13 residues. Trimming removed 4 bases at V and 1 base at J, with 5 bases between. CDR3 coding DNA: TGCGCCAGCAGTGGTCAGAGCAATCAGCCCCAGCATTTT. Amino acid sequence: CASSGQSNQPQHF.

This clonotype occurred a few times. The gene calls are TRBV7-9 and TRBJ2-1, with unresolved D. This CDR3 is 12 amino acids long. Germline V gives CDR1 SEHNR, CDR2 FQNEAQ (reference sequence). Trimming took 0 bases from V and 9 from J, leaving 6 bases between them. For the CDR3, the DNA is TGTGCCAGCAGCTTAGCGCTCACTGAGCAGTTCTTC. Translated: CASSLALTEQFF.

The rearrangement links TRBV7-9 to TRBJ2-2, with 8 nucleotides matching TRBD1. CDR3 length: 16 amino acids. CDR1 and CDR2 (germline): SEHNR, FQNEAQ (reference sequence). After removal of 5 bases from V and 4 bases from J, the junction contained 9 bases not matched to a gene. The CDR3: CASSPRDRKGTGELFF. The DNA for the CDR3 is TGTGCCAGCAGCCCCCGGGACAGGAAAGGCACCGGGGAGCTGTTTTTT.

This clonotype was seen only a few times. CDR3 in DNA: TGTGCCAGCAGTCCCACTGGCCCCCCTGGGGAGCTGTTTTTT. This sequence encodes CASSPTGPPGELFF. This chain uses TRBV6-1 with TRBJ2-2; D ambiguous. Germline lookup yields CDR1 MNHNS and CDR2 SASEGT. Trimming removed 5 bases at V and 8 bases at J, with 15 bases between. The CDR3 consists of 14 residues.

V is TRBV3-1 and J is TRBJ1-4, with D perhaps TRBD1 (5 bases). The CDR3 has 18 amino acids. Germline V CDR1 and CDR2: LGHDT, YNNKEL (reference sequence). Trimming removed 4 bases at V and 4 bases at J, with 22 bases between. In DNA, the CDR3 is TGTGCCAGCAGCCCCAGCCTGAGGACACATTGGGGTAATGAAAAACTGTTTTTT. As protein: CASSPSLRTHWGNEKLFF.

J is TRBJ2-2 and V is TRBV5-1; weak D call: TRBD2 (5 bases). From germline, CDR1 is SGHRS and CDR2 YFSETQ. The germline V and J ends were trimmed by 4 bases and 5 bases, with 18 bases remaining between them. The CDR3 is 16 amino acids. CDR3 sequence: CASSHQTGKGTGELFF. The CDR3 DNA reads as TGCGCCAGCAGCCACCAGACCGGGAAAGGAACCGGGGAGCTGTTTTTT.

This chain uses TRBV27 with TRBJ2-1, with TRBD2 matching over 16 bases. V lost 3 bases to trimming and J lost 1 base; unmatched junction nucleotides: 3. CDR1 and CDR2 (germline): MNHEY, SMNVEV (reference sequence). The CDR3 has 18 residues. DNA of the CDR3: TGTGCCAGCAGTTTTGGGACTAGCGGGAGGGTGTCCTACAATGAGCAGTTCTTC. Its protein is CASSFGTSGRVSYNEQFF.

The CDR3 protein is CASSQRLVDTQYF. DNA of the CDR3: TGCGCCAGCAGCCAACGACTAGTTGATACGCAGTATTTT. V is TRBV4-3 and J is TRBJ2-3, with a possible D match to TRBD2 (6 bases). V dropped 2 bases and J dropped 6 bases, with 9 bases sitting between them. Germline values: CDR1 LGHNA, CDR2 YSLEER. The CDR3 totals 13 residues.

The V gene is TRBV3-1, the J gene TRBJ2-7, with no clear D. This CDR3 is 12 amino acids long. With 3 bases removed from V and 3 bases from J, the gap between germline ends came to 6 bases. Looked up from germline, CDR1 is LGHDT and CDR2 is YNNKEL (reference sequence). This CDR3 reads CASSHNDYEQYF. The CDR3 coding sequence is TGTGCCAGCAGCCACAACGACTACGAGCAGTACTTC.

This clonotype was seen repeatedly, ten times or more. CDR3 sequence reads: CASSREGGLPDTQYF. The CDR3 bases are TGTGCCAGCAGCCGAGAGGGGGGATTGCCAGATACGCAGTATTTT. The rearrangement joins TRBV11-2 to TRBJ2-3; D could derive from TRBD1 or TRBD2 (6 bases each). Trimming stripped 5 bases from V and 4 bases from J, with 16 bases between. The length of the CDR3 is 15 residues. From germline, CDR1 is SGHAT and CDR2 FQNNGV.

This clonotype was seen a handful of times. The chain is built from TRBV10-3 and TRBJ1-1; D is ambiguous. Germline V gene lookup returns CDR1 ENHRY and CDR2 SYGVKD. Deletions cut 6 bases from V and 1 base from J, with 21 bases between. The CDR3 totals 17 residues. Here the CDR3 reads CAIRVGDGVGTNTEAFF. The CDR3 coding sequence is TGTGCCATCAGGGTGGGAGACGGGGTGGGAACGAACACTGAAGCTTTCTTT.

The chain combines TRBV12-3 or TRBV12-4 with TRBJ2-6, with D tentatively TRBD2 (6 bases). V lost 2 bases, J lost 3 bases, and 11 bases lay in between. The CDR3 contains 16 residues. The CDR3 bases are TGTGCCAGCAGTTTAAGTCGGGGGAATGGGGCCAACGTCCTGACTTTC. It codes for CASSLSRGNGANVLTF.

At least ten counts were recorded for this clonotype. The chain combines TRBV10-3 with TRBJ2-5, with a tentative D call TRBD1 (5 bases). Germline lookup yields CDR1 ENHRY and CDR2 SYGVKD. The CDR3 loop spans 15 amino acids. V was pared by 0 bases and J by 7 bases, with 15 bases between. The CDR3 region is CAISESTVGLGTQYF. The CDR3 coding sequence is TGTGCCATCAGTGAGTCGACGGTGGGGCTTGGGACCCAGTACTTC.